A single sample is the source of the 4 T cell receptor beta chains below, sequenced in a study of blood T cell repertoires in COVID-19. TCRdb's table, derived via immunoSEQ multiplex PCR, lists solely in-frame clones and lacks some. Of over 150,000 clones listed, over 75% are singletons. The sequencing input was peripheral blood. Receptors originate from a man aged 50 to 59 with COVID-19, enrolled during active disease.

The V and J genes are TRBV24-1 and TRBJ2-7, with 10 nucleotides matching TRBD1. V dropped 4 bases and J dropped 4; count of bases not matched to a gene: 9. CDR3 length: 16 amino acids. Germline CDR1 and CDR2: KGHDR and SFDVKD. The CDR3 sequence is CATSDAGTGDGYEQYF. CDR3 sequence (DNA): TGTGCCACCAGTGACGCCGGGACAGGGGACGGGTACGAGCAGTACTTC.

This chain uses TRBV9 with TRBJ2-3, with 7 bases matching TRBD2. Germline values: CDR1 SGDLS, CDR2 YYNGEE. This CDR3 region has 17 residues. With 4 bases clipped from V and 1 base from J, the junction kept 12 bases outside the gene matches. Here the CDR3 reads CASSSRAGGGGTDTQYF. Written as DNA, the CDR3 is TGTGCCAGCAGCTCCCGAGCAGGTGGGGGGGGCACAGATACGCAGTATTTT.

The chain employs TRBV11-1 and TRBJ2-7; 7 nucleotides align to TRBD2. Germline V gene sequence: CDR1 SGHAT, CDR2 FQDESV (reference sequence). J gave up 3 bases and V 5 bases, and 7 bases lay outside the gene matches. The CDR3 is made up of 14 amino acids. The CDR3 bases are TGTGCCAGCAGCGTCCGGGAGGACAACTACGAGCAGTACTTC. Translated, it gives CASSVREDNYEQYF.

The chain employs TRBV7-9 and TRBJ2-4; TRBD2 matches at 7 bases. CDR3 length: 15 residues. Germline assignment: CDR1 SEHNR and CDR2 FQNEAQ (reference sequence). Trimming took 5 bases from V and 6 from J; bases not matched to a gene: 10. The CDR3 DNA is TGTGCCAGCAGCCGCCTGGCGGGAGCGGGAAACATTCAGTACTTC. It specifies CASSRLAGAGNIQYF.